This T cell receptor (beta chain) was profiled in a study of T cells in localized non-small cell lung cancer. Clones were sequenced by immunoSEQ multiplex PCR, and TCRdb holds only the in-frame ones, with some missing. The table lists about 130,000 clones, 89% of them singletons. The TCR was taken from a female donor of 60 years or more with stage I lung adenocarcinoma. The specimen comprised peripheral blood, sampled before any cancer treatment.

The CDR3 sequence: CASSLAGRGEKLFF. For the CDR3, the DNA is TGTGCCAGCAGCTTGGCAGGGCGGGGAGAAAAACTGTTTTTT. The chain couples TRBV5-4 to TRBJ1-4, with D perhaps TRBD1 (5 bases). Between the trimmed V and J ends, which lost 0 bases and 8 bases, there was a span of 11 bases. The CDR3 has 14 amino acids. The germline CDR1 and CDR2 sequences are SGHNT and YYREEE (reference sequence).